The 21 T cell receptor beta chains in this list originate from one sample, sequenced in a study of monozygotic twins with inflammatory bowel disease (dated by TCRdb to between 2018 and 2021). Library preparation was by 5' RACE. TCRdb names Illumina HiSeq 2500 as the instrument used. The reads went through TCRdb reprocessing, and each CDR3 protein sequence gets one entry with no DNA. The data table for this sample lists fewer than 550,000 distinct CDR3 sequences. The ten top clones hold about 2.2% of the sample. The sequenced sample was blood. The source of these receptors is a human donor with ulcerative colitis or Crohn's disease, or a healthy co-twin of an affected twin (not recorded which).

The rearrangement uses TRBV5-1 and TRBJ2-3; checking the TCRdb D call of TRBD1 is not possible without DNA. The CDR3 totals 16 residues. Per germline, CDR1 SGHRS and CDR2 YFSETQ. CDR3 amino acids: CASSPWAGSSTDTQYF.

This chain uses TRBV29-1 with TRBJ2-3; as DNA is missing, the TRBD1 call by TCRdb cannot be tested. CDR1 is SQVTM, CDR2 ANQGSEA, per germline. The length of the CDR3 is 15 residues. The CDR3 is CSVDIWDRYTDTQYF.

This CDR3 reads CASSLWGAASGRAGEQYF. This chain connects TRBV28 to TRBJ2-7; TCRdb's D call, TRBD2, is unchecked because there is no DNA. Looked up from germline, CDR1 is MDHEN and CDR2 is SYDVKM. The CDR3 has 18 amino acids.

The genes are TRBV3-1 and TRBJ1-6. The CDR3 is 16 amino acids. The germline gives CDR1 LGHDT, CDR2 YNNKEL (reference sequence). The CDR3: CASSQNPGLYNSPLHF.

The chain links TRBV28 to TRBJ1-2. The CDR3 consists of 11 residues. Germline CDR1 MDHEN, CDR2 SYDVKM. CDR3 protein: CASRGGVDDTF.

This rearrangement joins TRBV5-1 to TRBJ2-1; TCRdb designates TRBD1, a call that cannot be tested without DNA. This CDR3 is built from 19 residues. Per germline, CDR1 SGHRS and CDR2 YFSETQ. The CDR3 is CASSSTGTGQISSYNEQFF.

The V call is TRBV10-3, the J call TRBJ2-3; the TRBD2 assignment by TCRdb is unverifiable without DNA. Germline V CDR1 and CDR2: ENHRY, SYGVKD. The CDR3 loop spans 14 amino acids. The CDR3 sequence: CAISPTSEADTQYF.

The V and J genes are TRBV20-1 and TRBJ2-1. CDR3 length equals 14 residues. Germline CDR1 and CDR2: DFQATT and SNEGSKA (reference sequence). CDR3 region: CSARDSLRINEQFF.

The CDR3 here is CASRPLGQGDTEAFF. The chain uses TRBV3-1 and TRBJ1-1; absent DNA, TCRdb's TRBD1 call cannot be checked. This CDR3 contains 15 residues. CDR1 and CDR2 from the germline V gene are LGHDT and YNNKEL (reference sequence).

V and J are TRBV5-1 and TRBJ2-7; no DNA is available, so the TRBD1 call from TCRdb remains unchecked. CDR3 length: 17 amino acids. CDR1 and CDR2 (germline): SGHRS, YFSETQ. The CDR3 reads CASSPKIGTDTPREQYF. The variable domain in full, completed from reference TRBV5-1 and TRBJ2-7, reads KAGVTQTPRYLIKTRGQQVTLSCSPISGHRSVSWYQQTPGQGLQFLFEYFSETQRNKGNFPGRFSGRQFSNSRSEMNVSTLELGDSALYLCASSPKIGTDTPREQYFGPGTRLTVT.

V usage is TRBV5-4 and J usage is TRBJ2-7; the TCRdb D gene call, TRBD1, has no DNA to confirm it. CDR3 size: 16 residues. CDR1 is SGHNT and CDR2 is YYREEE in the germline V gene (reference sequence). CDR3 protein: CASSLDPDTFSYEQYF.

V and J are TRBV6-5 and TRBJ2-2; the D gene TCRdb calls, TRBD1, cannot be checked with no DNA. Germline V gene lookup returns CDR1 MNHEY and CDR2 SVGAGI. The CDR3 sequence is 18 residues long. The CDR3 here is CASSYPLTPGREGGELFF.

The V gene is TRBV20-1, the J gene TRBJ2-7; the TCRdb D gene call, TRBD1, has no DNA to confirm it. CDR3 size: 14 residues. CDR1 DFQATT and CDR2 SNEGSKA come from the germline V gene (reference sequence). The CDR3 region is CSAVGQGFGYEQYF.

This rearrangement joins TRBV11-2 to TRBJ2-7. The CDR3 length is 12 residues. CDR1 SGHAT and CDR2 FQNNGV come from the germline V gene. The CDR3 loop is CASSIQPYEQYF.

The chain carries TRBV3-1 and TRBJ2-7. This CDR3 contains 13 residues. CDR1 is LGHDT and CDR2 is YNNKEL in the germline V gene (reference sequence). Here the CDR3 reads CASSQELGYEQYF.

The chain joins TRBV7-2 to TRBJ2-3; the D gene TCRdb calls, TRBD1, cannot be checked with no DNA. CDR1 SGHTA and CDR2 FQGNSA come from the germline V gene. The CDR3 sequence is 15 residues long. CDR3 loop: CASSPGGGNPDTQYF.

The rearrangement links TRBV20-1 to TRBJ1-5; checking the TCRdb D call of TRBD1 is not possible without DNA. This CDR3 is 15 amino acids long. Germline V gives CDR1 DFQATT, CDR2 SNEGSKA (reference sequence). CDR3 amino acids: CSANAGSYSNQPQHF.

This chain uses TRBV20-1 with TRBJ1-1. The CDR3 consists of 14 residues. Germline CDR1 DFQATT, CDR2 SNEGSKA (reference sequence). The CDR3 loop reads CSAKLLRTNTEAFF.

The V and J genes are TRBV6-1 and TRBJ2-1; TCRdb indicates TRBD1, and absent DNA this call remains unverified. This CDR3 has 15 amino acids. The germline V gene has CDR1 MNHNS and CDR2 SASEGT. CDR3 sequence: CASNRRTGGYNEQFF.

The chain uses TRBV4-2 and TRBJ2-3. This CDR3 spans 14 amino acids. Germline lookup yields CDR1 LGHNA and CDR2 YNFKEQ. CDR3 loop: CASSQDRPTDTQYF.

V is TRBV29-1 and J is TRBJ2-3; the TRBD2 assignment by TCRdb is unverifiable without DNA. The CDR3 length is 12 residues. Germline CDR1 reads SQVTM; CDR2 reads ANQGSEA. The CDR3 sequence is CSVIPSTDTHYF.